This record concerns one T cell receptor (beta chain) sequence. What it binds is not known. These data are taken from a study of fetal regulatory T cell absence and autoimmunity. Overall study findings and caveats: In IPEX syndrome, oligoclonal enrichment was read as supporting prenatal antigen-driven autoimmunity in the pancreas. Pancreas and cord blood did not differ much in TRB family usage. Oligoclonal TCR enrichment in pancreas over cord blood reached over 90-fold for some clones.

Germline V CDR1 and CDR2: MNHEY, SMNVEV (reference sequence). CDR3 length: 13 amino acids. V was clipped by 4 bases and J by 8 bases; unmatched bases: 5. The assay was run at survey level. Measured with immunoSEQ multiplex PCR; TCRdb has only the in-frame clones, and not every one. Among 95,000 to 100,000 clones listed, 55% to 75% were seen once. The V and J genes are TRBV27 and TRBJ1-2; 9 nucleotides agree with TRBD1. Sequencing input: pancreas tissue. The clonotype comes from a male donor with IPEX syndrome. CDR3 nucleotide sequence: TGTGCCAGCAGTTGGGGACAGGGAGGCGGCTACACCTTC. Translation: CASSWGQGGGYTF.